The rows below give T cell receptor beta chains drawn from one sample of a study of cytomegalovirus exposure and HLA in healthy donors. Some clones are missing from TCRdb's copy, which holds only in-frame ones; the method was immunoSEQ multiplex PCR. In the table there are approximately 80,000 clones, roughly 93% of which are singletons. Sequencing was performed on PBMCs. The source is a woman aged 25-40 years in good health and CMV-seronegative. CDR3s include the opening cysteine and the closing phenylalanine or tryptophan. D genes are given only for firm matches. Part of the rows lack a size; the others show once, few, many or a class for expanded clones.

v_call	j_call	clone_size	cdr3_length	d_call	cdr3_nt	cdr3_aa
TRBV6-1	TRBJ1-5	.	15	.	TGTGCCAGCAGTGAGGGGCACCAACCCCGACAGCCCCAGCATTTT	CASSEGHQPRQPQHF
TRBV6-5	TRBJ2-1	.	14	TRBD2	TGTGCCAGCAGTTACTCGAATAGCGGGCATGAGCAGTTCTTC	CASSYSNSGHEQFF
TRBV30	TRBJ2-1	.	15	TRBD2	TGTGCCTGGAGTTCCCGACTAGCGGGAGGGAGCGAGCAGTTCTTC	CAWSSRLAGGSEQFF
TRBV19	TRBJ1-5	few	15	TRBD1	TGTGCCAGTAGTTATTCTGAGACAGGGCTTCAGCCCCAGCATTTT	CASSYSETGLQPQHF
TRBV7-2	TRBJ2-2	.	15	TRBD2	TGTGCCAGCAGCCGCAAACCGGGGGGGACCGGGGAGCTGTTTTTT	CASSRKPGGTGELFF
TRBV7-8	TRBJ1-3	.	15	TRBD1	TGTGCCAGCAGCCGGCACAGGGGCTCTGGAAACACCATATATTTT	CASSRHRGSGNTIYF
TRBV7-9	TRBJ1-1	few	14	TRBD1	TGTGCCAGCAGATCCGGACAGGGGGACACTGAAGCTTTCTTT	CASRSGQGDTEAFF
TRBV6-5	TRBJ1-1	.	15	.	TGTGCCAGCAGTCTCCGACAGGAGATGAACACTGAAGCTTTCTTT	CASSLRQEMNTEAFF
TRBV29-1	TRBJ2-7	.	14	.	TGCAGCGTTGGGGGTGGAGGGACTTCCTACGAGCAGTACTTC	CSVGGGGTSYEQYF
TRBV6-1	TRBJ2-3	few	14	TRBD1	TGTGCCACCGAACAGGGGGCTGAGACAGATACGCAGTATTTT	CATEQGAETDTQYF
TRBV28	TRBJ2-1	.	15	TRBD1	TGTGCCAGCAGTTTAAGGCAGGGGGTCTACAATGAGCAGTTCTTC	CASSLRQGVYNEQFF
TRBV2	TRBJ2-1	once	15	TRBD2	TGTGCCAGCAGTGCTCAGGGGTGGACTAGCGGAGAGCAGTTCTTC	CASSAQGWTSGEQFF
TRBV5-4	TRBJ2-1	.	13	.	TGTGCCAGCAGCTTGGCGGGGGTCAATGAGCAGTTCTTC	CASSLAGVNEQFF
TRBV7-2	TRBJ2-7	.	15	.	TGTGCCAGCAGCCCCGAATGGGACATCCCCTACGAGCAGTACTTC	CASSPEWDIPYEQYF
TRBV5-1	TRBJ1-4	.	18	.	TGCGCCAGCAGCTTACAGGGCAGGAGCCTTTCGACTAATGAAAAACTGTTTTTT	CASSLQGRSLSTNEKLFF
TRBV5-4	TRBJ2-7	.	13	TRBD2	TGTGCCAGCAGCTTGGCCGGGGGGAACGAGCAGTACTTC	CASSLAGGNEQYF
TRBV6-5	TRBJ2-5	.	13	.	TGTGCCAGCAGTTACACAGCCCAAGAGACCCAGTACTTC	CASSYTAQETQYF
TRBV5-4	TRBJ2-2	.	15	.	TGTGCCAGCAGCTTTGTGGGGGCTACCACCGGGGAGCTGTTTTTT	CASSFVGATTGELFF
TRBV7-2	TRBJ2-2	.	15	TRBD2	TGTGCCAGCAGCACGGGACTACAGAACACCGGGGAGCTGTTTTTT	CASSTGLQNTGELFF
TRBV5-6	TRBJ2-2	.	15	.	TGTGCCAGCACCCTGGGGCTGGGGAACACCGGGGAGCTGTTTTTT	CASTLGLGNTGELFF
TRBV19	TRBJ2-7	.	14	TRBD2	TGTGCCAGTAGCCCCGGGACTAGCAACCACGAGCAGTACTTC	CASSPGTSNHEQYF
TRBV27	TRBJ1-3	.	18	TRBD1	TGTGCCAGCAGTTCAAGGACAGGGGGCACCACACGGACTGACACCATATATTTT	CASSSRTGGTTRTDTIYF
TRBV5-1	TRBJ2-3	.	16	.	TGCGCCAGCAGCTTGGTTCCCGGGGGTAGCACAGATACGCAGTATTTT	CASSLVPGGSTDTQYF
TRBV27	TRBJ2-3	.	16	.	TGTGCCAGCTGTCTGACCGGGGGAGCTGGCACAGATACGCAGTATTTT	CASCLTGGAGTDTQYF
TRBV6-5	TRBJ2-4	.	16	TRBD2	TGTGCCAGCAGTTATGTTGCTAGCGGGTCCAAAAACATTCAGTACTTC	CASSYVASGSKNIQYF
TRBV5-4	TRBJ2-3	.	18	TRBD2	TGTGCCAGCAGCTTCCCCCTAGGCGATAGCGGGTCCACAGATACGCAGTATTTT	CASSFPLGDSGSTDTQYF